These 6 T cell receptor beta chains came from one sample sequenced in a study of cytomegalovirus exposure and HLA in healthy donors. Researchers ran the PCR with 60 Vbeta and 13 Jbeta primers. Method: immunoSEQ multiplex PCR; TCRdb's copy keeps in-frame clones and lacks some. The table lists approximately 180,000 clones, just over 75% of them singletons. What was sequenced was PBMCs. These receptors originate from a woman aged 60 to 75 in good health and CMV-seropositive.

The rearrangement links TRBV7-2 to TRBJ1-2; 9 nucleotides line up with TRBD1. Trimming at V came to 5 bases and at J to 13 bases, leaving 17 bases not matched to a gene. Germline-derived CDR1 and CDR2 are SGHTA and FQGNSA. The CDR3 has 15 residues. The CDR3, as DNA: TGTGCCAGCAGCCACGGAATACCGGGACAGGGCGGTCCCACCTTC. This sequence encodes CASSHGIPGQGGPTF.

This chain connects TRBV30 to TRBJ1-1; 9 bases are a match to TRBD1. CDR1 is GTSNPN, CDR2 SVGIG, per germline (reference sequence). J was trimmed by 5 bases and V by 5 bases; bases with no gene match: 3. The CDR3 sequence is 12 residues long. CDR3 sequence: CAWGTGKTEAFF. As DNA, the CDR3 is TGTGCCTGGGGGACAGGGAAGACTGAAGCTTTCTTT.

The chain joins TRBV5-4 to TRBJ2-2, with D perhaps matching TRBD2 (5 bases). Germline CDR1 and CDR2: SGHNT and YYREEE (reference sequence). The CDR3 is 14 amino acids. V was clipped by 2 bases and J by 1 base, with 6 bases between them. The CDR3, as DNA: TGTGCCAGCAGCTTTCGGGGGAACACCGGGGAGCTGTTTTTT. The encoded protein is CASSFRGNTGELFF.

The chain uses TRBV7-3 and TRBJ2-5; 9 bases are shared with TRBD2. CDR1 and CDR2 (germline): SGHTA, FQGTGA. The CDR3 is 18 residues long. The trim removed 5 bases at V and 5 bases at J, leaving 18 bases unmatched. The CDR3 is CASSPSGSGGPLGETQYF. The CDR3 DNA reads TGTGCCAGCAGCCCGTCGGGGAGCGGGGGGCCCTTGGGGGAGACCCAGTACTTC.

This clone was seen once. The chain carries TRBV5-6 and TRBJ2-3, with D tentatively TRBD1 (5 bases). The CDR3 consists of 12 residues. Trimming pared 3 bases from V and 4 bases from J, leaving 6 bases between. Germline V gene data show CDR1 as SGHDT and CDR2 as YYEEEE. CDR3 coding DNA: TGTGCCAGCAGCTGGGGCGCAGATACGCAGTATTTT. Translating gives CASSWGADTQYF.

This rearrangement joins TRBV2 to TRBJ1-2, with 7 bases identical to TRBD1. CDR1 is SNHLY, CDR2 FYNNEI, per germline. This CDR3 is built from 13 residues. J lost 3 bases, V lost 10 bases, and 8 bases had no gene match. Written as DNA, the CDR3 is TGTGCCAACGAAGGGGGCGCGGACTATGGCTACACCTTC. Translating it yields CANEGGADYGYTF. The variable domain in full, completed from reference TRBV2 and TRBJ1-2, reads EPEVTQTPSHQVTQMGQEVILRCVPISNHLYFYWYRQILGQKVEFLVSFYNNEISEKSEIFDDQFSVERPDGSNFTLKIRSTKLEDSAMYFCANEGGADYGYTFGSGTRLTVV.